The 3 T cell receptor beta chains given below trace back to one sample, sequenced in a study of blood T cell repertoires in COVID-19. Only in-frame clones appear in the TCRdb table, and some are missing; sequencing was by immunoSEQ multiplex PCR. The sample has roughly 230,000 clones, about four fifths seen once. The sample comprised peripheral blood. These receptors were taken from a woman of 80 years or more with acute or convalescent COVID-19.

V usage is TRBV19 and J usage is TRBJ1-1; maybe TRBD1 (5 bases). From germline, CDR1 is LNHDA and CDR2 SQIVND (reference sequence). CDR3 length equals 14 residues. Trimming pared 5 bases from V and 1 base from J, leaving 11 bases between. This chain's CDR3 is CASSPRVSNTEAFF. As DNA, the CDR3 is TGTGCCAGTAGTCCCAGGGTCTCGAACACTGAAGCTTTCTTT.

The chain employs TRBV19 and TRBJ2-7; tentative D call: TRBD1 (6 bases). V shed 5 bases and J shed 3 bases, with 17 bases lying between them. The CDR3 spans 15 residues. Germline assignment: CDR1 LNHDA and CDR2 SQIVND (reference sequence). The DNA of the CDR3 is TGTGCCAGTAGTCGAAGTGGGGGCACTAGCTACGAGCAGTACTTC. This codes for CASSRSGGTSYEQYF.

V usage is TRBV19 and J usage is TRBJ2-2; D possibly corresponds to TRBD2 (6 bases). V lost 6 bases to trimming and J lost 4 bases, with 12 bases between them. The CDR3 is 14 amino acids. CDR1 is LNHDA and CDR2 is SQIVND in the germline V gene (reference sequence). CDR3 DNA: TGTGCCAGTAGACGGGGGAGTCTCACCGGGGAGCTGTTTTTT. This translates into CASRRGSLTGELFF.